One and the same sample provided the 7 T cell receptor beta chains below, sequenced in a study of immune evolution from preneoplasia to lung adenocarcinoma. The table came from immunoSEQ multiplex PCR; TCRdb's copy has only in-frame clones and leaves some out. The sample lists several thousand clones; around 80% were seen once. Sequenced: FFPE normal lung tissue adjacent to the tumor. These receptors came from a person between 50 and 70 years old with lung adenocarcinoma.

This clone has more than one count but fewer than ten. The chain uses TRBV2 and TRBJ1-5; 9 bases are shared with TRBD1. Germline-derived CDR1 and CDR2 are SNHLY and FYNNEI. With 6 bases clipped from V and 4 bases from J, the junction kept 7 bases outside the gene matches. This CDR3 contains 15 residues. CDR3 sequence (DNA): TGTGCCAGCAGACGCGGGACAGGGAGTAATCAGCCCCAGCATTTT. Translated, it gives CASRRGTGSNQPQHF.

The chain carries TRBV11-2 and TRBJ2-3; D remains ambiguous. Trimming took 1 base from V and 4 from J, leaving 0 bases between them. This CDR3 is built from 11 residues. Germline V CDR1 and CDR2: SGHAT, FQNNGV. CDR3 nucleotide sequence: TGTGCCAGCAGCTTAGCAGATACGCAGTATTTT. As protein: CASSLADTQYF.

V is TRBV4-2 and J is TRBJ2-7; TRBD2 agrees at 10 bases. This CDR3 is built from 15 residues. Germline V CDR1 and CDR2: LGHNA, YNFKEQ. Unmatched junction bases numbered 6, after V lost 5 bases and J lost 2 bases. For the CDR3, the DNA is TGTGCCAGCAGCTTGCGGACTAGCGGAACCTACGAGCAGTACTTC. Translating it yields CASSLRTSGTYEQYF.

The chain recombines TRBV7-9 with TRBJ2-7, with 7 bases lining up with TRBD2. With V trimmed by 5 bases and J by 4 bases, 8 bases remained unmatched. The V gene's germline CDR1 is SEHNR and CDR2 FQNEAQ (reference sequence). The CDR3 is 14 amino acids. The chain's CDR3 is CASSPSGTLYEQYF. The CDR3 nucleotides read TGTGCCAGCAGCCCTAGCGGAACCTTATACGAGCAGTACTTC.

This CDR3 is CASSARDRQPAGGTQYF. The CDR3 DNA is TGTGCCAGCAGCGCGAGGGACCGTCAGCCGGCCGGCGGGACCCAGTACTTC. This sequence joins TRBV5-6 and TRBJ2-5, with D tentatively TRBD1 or TRBD2 (5 bases each). The CDR3 spans 17 residues. Germline assignment: CDR1 SGHDT and CDR2 YYEEEE. V was clipped by 4 bases and J by 7 bases, with 26 bases between them.

The CDR3 here is CASSLGGTTYEQYF. CDR3 nucleotides: TGTGCCAGCAGCTTAGGAGGGACCACATACGAGCAGTACTTC. The chain employs TRBV7-2 and TRBJ2-7; the D gene could be TRBD1 or TRBD2 (5 bases each). This CDR3 has 14 amino acids. Per germline, CDR1 SGHTA and CDR2 FQGNSA. V lost 1 base and J lost 4, with 11 bases in between.

This clone was seen a handful of times. This chain links TRBV5-1 with TRBJ2-7; TRBD2 might be the D (6 bases). Germline CDR1 reads SGHRS; CDR2 reads YFSETQ. V was pared by 4 bases and J by 4 bases, with 15 bases between. This CDR3 contains 14 residues. CDR3 in DNA: TGCGCCAGCAGCCCCCTAGGGGCGGGGTACGAGCAGTACTTC. Its translation: CASSPLGAGYEQYF.